Sequencing of this T cell receptor beta chain was carried out in a study of identical twins. Points from the study as a whole: Twin pairs' shared out-of-frame alpha sequences were enriched in low generation probability.

One entry per CDR3 protein, called by TCRdb with MiXCR from the 5' RACE reads. The sample lists roughly 500,000 distinct CDR3 sequences; around 20% were seen once. Everyone who donated was a healthy Caucasian. There are a few counts of this clonotype. Its antigen is currently unknown. The CDR3 length is 13 residues. The V end lost 4 bases, the J end lost 11 bases, and 18 bases lay between the germline ends. Looked up from germline, CDR1 is SGHRS and CDR2 is YFSETQ. The same data also went into a second study, on T cells expressing NK-cell markers. That work contributes: Sorted CD3+CD56-NKG2C+, CD3+CD56+NKG2C+ and CD3+CD56+NKG2C- T cells supplied the TCR beta repertoires. It was still unclear whether expanded NKG2C+ T cell clones were HCMV specific.

The chain has TRBV5-1 and TRBJ1-1; D remains ambiguous. Material: CD4+ T cells sorted from blood. The clonotype was recovered from a woman aged 18-30 years in good health. CDR3 DNA sequence: TGCGCCAGCAGCCAAAACACCGGGCCGGAGGCTTTCTTT. It yields the protein CASSQNTGPEAFF.